This TCR beta chain was recorded in a study of T cells expressing NK-cell markers. Study-wide background: Obtained from sorted CD3+CD56+NKG2C+, CD3+CD56+NKG2C- and CD3+CD56-NKG2C+ T cells were the TCR beta repertoires.

Germline V gives CDR1 LNHNV, CDR2 YYDKDF (reference sequence). The CDR3 is made up of 15 amino acids. Beta-chain TCR cDNA was generated via 5'RACE template switching with UMIs. From its re-call of the 5' RACE reads, TCRdb lists each CDR3 protein once, without DNA. This listing includes 150,000 to 180,000 distinct CDR3 sequences. V usage is TRBV15 and J usage is TRBJ1-1. The sequence was obtained from a woman aged 50 to 60 in good health. Sequenced: blood T cells: a sorted CD56 or NKG2C T cell subset, CD4+ or CD8+ T cells, or bulk PBMC T cells (not recorded which). CDR3 amino acids: CATSRDPASDTEAFF. The whole variable domain, filled in from reference TRBV15 and TRBJ1-1, reads DAMVIQNPRYQVTQFGKPVTLSCSQTLNHNVMYWYQQKSSQAPKLLFHYYDKDFNNEADTPDNFQSRRPNTSFCFLDIRSPGLGDTAMYLCATSRDPASDTEAFFGQGTRLTVV.